What follows are 4 T cell receptor beta chains derived from one specimen sequenced in a study of T cell responses to AZD1222 COVID-19 vaccine. Using immunoSEQ multiplex PCR, the repertoire was profiled, and TCRdb retains in-frame clones only, with some absent. The sample consists of 120,000 to 150,000 clones, approximately 90% of them appearing once. Specimen: peripheral blood, collected on day 0 of MenACWY control vaccination. The receptors come from an adult in good health.

The chain joins TRBV30 to TRBJ1-2; D call uncertain. This CDR3 spans 13 amino acids. Deletions cut 0 bases from V and 2 bases from J, with 7 bases between. CDR1 is GTSNPN, CDR2 SVGIG, per germline (reference sequence). In nucleotides, the CDR3 is TGTGCCTGGAGTGTAGTAATCAACTATGGCTACACCTTC. Amino acids: CAWSVVINYGYTF.

V is TRBV9 and J is TRBJ1-3; unclear D gene. The V gene's germline CDR1 is SGDLS and CDR2 YYNGEE. Trimming stripped 4 bases from V and 0 bases from J, with 11 bases between. This CDR3 region has 15 residues. Written as DNA, the CDR3 is TGTGCCAGCAGCCCGACTGTGAGCTCTGGAAACACCATATATTTT. Translation gives CASSPTVSSGNTIYF.

This clone has a single count. The chain links TRBV11-1 to TRBJ2-7, with D maybe TRBD2 (5 bases). The CDR3 spans 15 residues. Trimming shortened V by 4 bases and J by 0 bases, and 13 bases separated the two germline ends. Germline V gene lookup returns CDR1 SGHAT and CDR2 FQDESV (reference sequence). CDR3 sequence (DNA): TGTGCCAGCAGCTCCCGGACGGGAAGCTCCTACGAGCAGTACTTC. This codes for CASSSRTGSSYEQYF.

The CDR3, as DNA: TGTGCCAGCAGCCAAGGAGGGACAGGGATCTACGAGCAGTACTTC. This codes for CASSQGGTGIYEQYF. V gene TRBV14 combines with J gene TRBJ2-7; 9 bases fit TRBD1. The CDR3 sequence is 15 residues long. V dropped 1 base and J dropped 3; count of bases not matched to a gene: 4. The germline CDR1 and CDR2 sequences are SGHDN and FVKESK.